One and the same sample provided the 32 T cell receptor beta chains below, sequenced in a study of cytomegalovirus exposure and HLA in healthy donors. The PCR was carried out with 60 Vbeta primers and 13 Jbeta primers. Method: immunoSEQ multiplex PCR; TCRdb's copy keeps in-frame clones and lacks some. The top ten clones hold over 0.2% of a sample with fewer than 200,000 clones, roughly 87% of them seen once. The sequenced sample was PBMCs. These receptors all stem from a girl less than two years old in good health and CMV-seronegative.

V and J are TRBV18 and TRBJ2-2, with 8 positions matching TRBD2. The CDR3 consists of 17 residues. Trimming removed 3 bases from V and 0 bases from J; junction bases left unmatched: 6. Germline assignment: CDR1 KGHSH and CDR2 LQKENI. The CDR3 DNA sequence: TGTGCCAGCTCACCTTATGGACTAGCTTCGAACACCGGGGAGCTGTTTTTT. Protein sequence: CASSPYGLASNTGELFF. The whole variable domain, remainder taken from reference TRBV18 and TRBJ2-2, is NAGVMQNPRHLVRRRGQEARLRCSPMKGHSHVYWYRQLPEEGLKFMVYLQKENIIDESGMPKERFSAEFPKEGPSILRIQQVVRGDSAAYFCASSPYGLASNTGELFFGEGSRLTVL.

The chain carries TRBV4-2 and TRBJ2-2; D is unresolved. The V end lost 0 bases, the J end lost 6 bases, and 17 bases lay between the germline ends. The CDR3 runs 17 residues. The germline V gene encodes CDR1 LGHNA and CDR2 YNFKEQ. The chain's CDR3 is CASSQESSLFIAGELFF. The CDR3 DNA is TGTGCCAGCAGCCAAGAATCGAGTTTATTTATCGCCGGGGAGCTGTTTTTT.

V gene TRBV4-1 combines with J gene TRBJ2-1; D gene ambiguous. V was clipped by 3 bases and J by 6 bases, with 12 bases between them. CDR3 length equals 14 residues. Germline-derived CDR1 and CDR2 are MGHRA and YSYEKL. The chain's CDR3 is CASSHPTATNEQFF. For the CDR3, the DNA is TGCGCCAGCAGCCATCCGACTGCAACCAATGAGCAGTTCTTC.

The chain combines TRBV7-2 with TRBJ1-5, with TRBD1 matching 7 bases. V lost 1 base, J lost 7 bases, and 4 bases stayed unmatched. CDR1 and CDR2 (germline): SGHTA, FQGNSA. This CDR3 contains 14 residues. The CDR3 reads CASSLEGGGQPQHF. The DNA of the CDR3 is TGTGCCAGCAGCTTAGAAGGGGGCGGGCAGCCCCAGCATTTT. Looking up the rest from reference TRBV7-2 and TRBJ1-5 gives the full variable domain: GAGVSQSPSNKVTEKGKDVELRCDPISGHTALYWYRQSLGQGLEFLIYFQGNSAPDKSGLPSDRFSAERTGGSVSTLTIQRTQQEDSAVYLCASSLEGGGQPQHFGDGTRLSIL.

The V gene is TRBV5-1, the J gene TRBJ1-1; maybe TRBD1 (6 bases). This CDR3 spans 15 amino acids. Germline values: CDR1 SGHRS, CDR2 YFSETQ. With 4 bases removed from V and 6 bases from J, the gap between germline ends came to 19 bases. CDR3 bases: TGCGCCAGCAGCACGTGGGACACAGGAGTCGCTGAAGCTTTCTTT. This sequence encodes CASSTWDTGVAEAFF.

Here the CDR3 reads CASSPPVGSRDTEAFF. The CDR3 DNA reads TGTGCCAGCTCACCACCCGTCGGCAGCAGGGACACTGAAGCTTTCTTT. This chain links TRBV18 with TRBJ1-1; possible D gene TRBD1, 5 bases. The germline V and J ends were trimmed by 0 bases and 3 bases, with 14 bases remaining between them. Germline loops: CDR1 KGHSH, CDR2 LQKENI. CDR3 length: 16 residues.

The V gene is TRBV9, the J gene TRBJ2-7, with TRBD2 identical over 7 bases. The V and J ends lost 4 bases and 3 bases, in that order; junction bases with no gene match: 10. Germline V CDR1 and CDR2: SGDLS, YYNGEE. The CDR3 length is 15 residues. CDR3 protein: CASSRGSWGGYEQYF. The CDR3 nucleotides are TGTGCCAGCAGCCGAGGCAGTTGGGGGGGCTACGAGCAGTACTTC. Together with reference TRBV9 and TRBJ2-7, the CDR3 gives the full variable domain: DSGVTQTPKHLITATGQRVTLRCSPRSGDLSVYWYQQSLDQGLQFLIQYYNGEERAKGNILERFSAQQFPDLHSELNLSSLELGDSALYFCASSRGSWGGYEQYFGPGTRLTVT.

This clone was seen once. The V and J genes are TRBV5-1 and TRBJ2-3, with TRBD2 matching over 9 bases. Losses at the gene ends were 7 bases for V and 0 bases for J; bases not matched to a gene: 3. The CDR3 length is 14 residues. Germline V lookup: CDR1 SGHRS, CDR2 YFSETQ. The DNA for the CDR3 is TGCGCCAGCCGGACTAGCGCTAGCACAGATACGCAGTATTTT. Translating gives CASRTSASTDTQYF.

The chain links TRBV20-1 to TRBJ2-1; D uncertain. The CDR3 runs to 10 residues. V lost 6 bases and J 7 bases, leaving 7 bases between the germline ends. CDR1 is DFQATT, CDR2 SNEGSKA, per germline (reference sequence). CDR3 amino acids: CSALRNEQFF. DNA of the CDR3: TGCAGTGCCCTTCGGAATGAGCAGTTCTTC.

The chain employs TRBV18 and TRBJ2-1; the match to TRBD2 covers 8 bases. The CDR3 extends over 15 amino acids. CDR1 is KGHSH and CDR2 is LQKENI in the germline V gene. Germline trimming cut 6 bases from V and 6 bases from J; bases unmatched to any gene: 10. CDR3 in amino acids: CASSPTSGRGNEQFF. CDR3 bases: TGTGCCAGCTCGCCCACTAGCGGCCGGGGCAATGAGCAGTTCTTC.

This clone was counted between two and nine times. The V gene is TRBV10-1, the J gene TRBJ2-1; D is uncertain. Germline CDR1 reads WNHNN; CDR2 reads SYGVQD (reference sequence). V was trimmed by 0 bases and J by 4 bases, leaving 10 bases between them. This CDR3 is 15 amino acids long. For the CDR3, the DNA is TGCGCCAGCAGTGAGTCTATAAACGGGTACAATGAGCAGTTCTTC. Amino acid sequence: CASSESINGYNEQFF.

The V call is TRBV6-5, the J call TRBJ1-2; the match to TRBD1 covers 11 bases. Germline V gene lookup returns CDR1 MNHEY and CDR2 SVGAGI. The CDR3 is 15 residues long. J lost 6 bases, V lost 2 bases, and 5 bases had no gene match. For the CDR3, the DNA is TGTGCCAGCAGTTACGCGGGACAGGGGGGCAATGGCTACACCTTC. It codes for CASSYAGQGGNGYTF.

This chain connects TRBV11-3 to TRBJ2-1, with 8 bases lining up with TRBD2. Trimming removed 5 bases from V and 9 bases from J; junction bases left unmatched: 6. The CDR3 has 13 amino acids. In germline, CDR1 is SGHNT, CDR2 YENEEA. The CDR3, as DNA: TGTGCCAGCAGCCCAAGTCGGGGGGGTGAGCAGTTCTTC. Translating gives CASSPSRGGEQFF.

The rearrangement links TRBV27 to TRBJ2-5; TRBD1 matches 8 bases. This CDR3 region has 15 residues. V lost 2 bases to trimming and J lost 5 bases; unmatched junction nucleotides: 7. The germline V gene has CDR1 MNHEY and CDR2 SMNVEV (reference sequence). CDR3 nucleotide sequence: TGTGCCAGCAGTTTAGGACAGGGAGTACGGGAGACCCAGTACTTC. Its protein is CASSLGQGVRETQYF.

The gene calls are TRBV9 and TRBJ2-3; perhaps TRBD2 as D (6 bases). The CDR3 is 15 amino acids. CDR1 is SGDLS, CDR2 YYNGEE, per germline. V was shortened by 1 base and J by 1 base, with 10 bases between the two germline ends. CDR3 coding DNA: TGTGCCAGCAGCGTACTGGCTAGCGGCACAGATACGCAGTATTTT. Translating it yields CASSVLASGTDTQYF.

Only a few counts were recorded for this clone. The rearrangement uses TRBV5-6 and TRBJ1-1; weak D call: TRBD1 (6 bases). Germline CDR1 is SGHDT and CDR2 is YYEEEE. This CDR3 is 16 amino acids long. V gave up 2 bases and J gave up 1 base, with 15 bases separating them. CDR3 sequence: CASSLVPGHKNTEAFF. Here the CDR3 DNA reads TGTGCCAGCAGCTTAGTCCCGGGACACAAGAACACTGAAGCTTTCTTT.

V and J are TRBV21-1 and TRBJ2-4; TRBD1 was called by the table and not checked on the DNA. TRBV21-1 is described as a pseudogene. The CDR3 contains 16 residues. This chain's CDR3 is CASSQSRSLAKNIQYF. The CDR3 bases are TGTGCCAGCAGCCAAAGCAGGTCCCTAGCCAAAAACATTCAGTACTTC.

The V and J genes are TRBV18 and TRBJ2-7; 9 bases are shared with TRBD2. V lost 1 base and J lost 4; bases outside the gene matches: 5. This CDR3 spans 15 amino acids. CDR1 is KGHSH and CDR2 is LQKENI in the germline V gene. CDR3 bases: TGTGCCAGCTCACCACAGGCGGGGGGGCTGTACGAGCAGTACTTC. Amino acid sequence: CASSPQAGGLYEQYF.

This clone was counted a single time. V gene TRBV20-1 combines with J gene TRBJ2-7; no definite D call. V dropped 5 bases and J dropped 4 bases, with 6 bases sitting between them. The germline CDR1 and CDR2 sequences are DFQATT and SNEGSKA (reference sequence). CDR3 length: 10 residues. For the CDR3, the DNA is TGCAGTGCTCGAACTTACGAGCAGTACTTC. The encoded protein is CSARTYEQYF.

The chain couples TRBV19 to TRBJ2-5; D gene uncertain. There are 16 residues in the CDR3. Deletions cut 1 base from V and 1 base from J, with 13 bases between. Germline V CDR1 and CDR2: LNHDA, SQIVND (reference sequence). CDR3 amino acids: CASSIVGTVSQETQYF. Here the CDR3 DNA reads TGTGCCAGTAGTATAGTAGGAACAGTTAGCCAAGAGACCCAGTACTTC.

The V and J genes are TRBV5-4 and TRBJ2-5; a possible D gene is TRBD1 (5 bases). This CDR3 has 14 residues. Trimming took off 0 bases at V and 2 bases at J, with 8 bases between the two ends. Germline V gene lookup returns CDR1 SGHNT and CDR2 YYREEE (reference sequence). CDR3 residues: CASSLARVQETQYF. The CDR3 coding sequence is TGTGCCAGCAGCTTGGCCAGGGTTCAAGAGACCCAGTACTTC.

This chain links TRBV27 with TRBJ1-6, with 9 bases that match TRBD1. V was clipped by 6 bases and J by 14 bases; unmatched bases: 14. Looked up from germline, CDR1 is MNHEY and CDR2 is SMNVEV (reference sequence). The CDR3 extends over 15 amino acids. The CDR3 reads CASSPADRGGLALHF. The CDR3 DNA is TGTGCCAGCAGCCCCGCCGACAGGGGGGGATTGGCCCTCCACTTT.

The chain combines TRBV15 with TRBJ2-5; TRBD1 is a possible D gene (6 bases). V lost 5 bases and J lost 5, with 15 bases in between. The V gene's germline CDR1 is LNHNV and CDR2 YYDKDF (reference sequence). The CDR3 is made up of 14 amino acids. The CDR3 loop is CATSSLQGWETQYF. The CDR3 region has the DNA TGTGCCACCAGCTCCTTACAGGGTTGGGAGACCCAGTACTTC.

The V and J genes are TRBV27 and TRBJ1-2; TRBD1 is a possible D gene (6 bases). Germline lookup yields CDR1 MNHEY and CDR2 SMNVEV (reference sequence). This CDR3 contains 15 residues. V was cut by 0 bases and J by 3 bases, with 11 bases left in between. In nucleotides, the CDR3 is TGTGCCAGCAGTTTATCGATCACAGGGTACTATGGCTACACCTTC. Protein product: CASSLSITGYYGYTF.

This chain connects TRBV5-1 to TRBJ2-1; TRBD2 matches at 8 bases. The trim removed 2 bases at V and 8 bases at J, leaving 9 bases unmatched. This CDR3 comprises 15 residues. Germline V gene sequence: CDR1 SGHRS, CDR2 YFSETQ. In nucleotides, the CDR3 is TGCGCCAGCAGCTTCACGGGAGGGGCGTTCGATGAGCAGTTCTTC. Translating gives CASSFTGGAFDEQFF.

The chain combines TRBV9 with TRBJ2-7, with no clear D. There are 16 residues in the CDR3. With 1 base removed from V and 1 base from J, the gap between germline ends came to 15 bases. CDR1 and CDR2 from the germline V gene are SGDLS and YYNGEE. Written as DNA, the CDR3 is TGTGCCAGCAGCGTATCTGGTGATCGCCTATCCTACGAGCAGTACTTC. It encodes CASSVSGDRLSYEQYF. Together with reference TRBV9 and TRBJ2-7, the CDR3 gives the full variable domain: DSGVTQTPKHLITATGQRVTLRCSPRSGDLSVYWYQQSLDQGLQFLIQYYNGEERAKGNILERFSAQQFPDLHSELNLSSLELGDSALYFCASSVSGDRLSYEQYFGPGTRLTVT.

This clone was observed a few times. V and J are TRBV2 and TRBJ2-1; 10 nucleotides align to TRBD2. Unmatched junction bases numbered 7, after V lost 7 bases and J lost 10 bases. Germline V gives CDR1 SNHLY, CDR2 FYNNEI. The CDR3 has 13 amino acids. CDR3 amino acids: CASISGGAGEQFF. DNA of the CDR3: TGTGCCAGCATAAGCGGGGGGGCCGGAGAGCAGTTCTTC. The variable domain in full, with the rest retrieved from reference TRBV2 and TRBJ2-1, is EPEVTQTPSHQVTQMGQEVILRCVPISNHLYFYWYRQILGQKVEFLVSFYNNEISEKSEIFDDQFSVERPDGSNFTLKIRSTKLEDSAMYFCASISGGAGEQFFGPGTRLTVL.

The genes are TRBV5-1 and TRBJ2-3; 14 nucleotides match TRBD2. V was clipped by 3 bases and J by 4 bases; unmatched bases: 4. The CDR3 runs to 16 residues. Germline V gene sequence: CDR1 SGHRS, CDR2 YFSETQ. CDR3 region: CASSSGLAGVSDTQYF. For the CDR3, the DNA is TGCGCCAGCAGCTCGGGACTAGCGGGGGTGTCAGATACGCAGTATTTT.

The chain is built from TRBV27 and TRBJ2-6; the D is unclear. The CDR3 length is 14 residues. Per germline, CDR1 MNHEY and CDR2 SMNVEV (reference sequence). V was cut by 3 bases and J by 0 bases, with 3 bases left in between. Here the CDR3 reads CASSFHSGANVLTF. The CDR3 DNA sequence: TGTGCCAGCAGTTTCCACTCTGGGGCCAACGTCCTGACTTTC. Full variable domain (remainder filled in from reference TRBV27 and TRBJ2-6): EAQVTQNPRYLITVTGKKLTVTCSQNMNHEYMSWYRQDPGLGLRQIYYSMNVEVTDKGDVPEGYKVSRKEKRNFPLILESPSPNQTSLYFCASSFHSGANVLTFGAGSRLTVL.

The J gene is TRBJ2-2, the V gene TRBV18; tentatively, D is TRBD2 (5 bases). The germline gives CDR1 KGHSH, CDR2 LQKENI. Deletions cut 1 base from V and 4 bases from J, with 13 bases between. This CDR3 has 16 residues. The CDR3 sequence: CASSPREGILTGELFF. The CDR3 DNA follows: TGTGCCAGCTCACCACGCGAGGGAATCCTCACCGGGGAGCTGTTTTTT.

The genes are TRBV6-6 and TRBJ2-1, with 12 positions matching TRBD2. Trimming cost V 4 bases and J 10 bases; bases outside gene matches: 11. Germline assignment: CDR1 MNHNY and CDR2 SVGAGI (reference sequence). The length of the CDR3 is 16 residues. CDR3 region: CASSSQTSGSSWEQFF. The CDR3 DNA reads as TGTGCCAGCAGTTCACAGACTAGCGGGAGTTCATGGGAGCAGTTCTTC.

This chain uses TRBV12-5 with TRBJ2-3, with 7 bases matching TRBD2. There are 16 residues in the CDR3. The germline gives CDR1 LGHNT, CDR2 FRNRAP. Trimming at V came to 4 bases and at J to 4 bases, leaving 11 bases not matched to a gene. CDR3 protein: CASGSLLAKGADTQYF. The DNA for the CDR3 is TGTGCTAGTGGTTCGTTACTAGCGAAAGGGGCAGATACGCAGTATTTT.